Presented here are 18 T cell receptor beta chains from one specimen sequenced in a study of cytomegalovirus exposure and HLA in healthy donors. PCR primers comprised 60 Vbeta and 13 Jbeta primers. Data came from immunoSEQ multiplex PCR; TCRdb stores just in-frame clones and leaves some out. The sample contains 100,000 to 150,000 clones, more than 60% of which appear only once. Sequencing was performed on PBMCs. These receptors were taken from a woman aged 35 to 49 in good health and CMV-seropositive.

The chain uses TRBV5-4 and TRBJ2-7, with D tentatively TRBD1 (6 bases). V was pared by 1 base and J by 9 bases, with 20 bases between. The CDR3 length is 15 residues. CDR1 and CDR2 from the germline V gene are SGHNT and YYREEE (reference sequence). The CDR3 coding sequence is TGTGCCAGCAGCTTGTCAGGGGCCTGGGGTACGGGGCAGTACTTC. It is translated as CASSLSGAWGTGQYF.

The V and J genes are TRBV10-3 and TRBJ2-5; no clear D gene. Germline V gene data show CDR1 as ENHRY and CDR2 as SYGVKD. Deletions cut 3 bases from V and 3 bases from J, with 8 bases between. CDR3 length: 13 residues. CDR3 sequence: CAISDRAEETQYF. CDR3 sequence (DNA): TGTGCCATCAGTGATCGTGCGGAAGAGACCCAGTACTTC.

This sequence joins TRBV7-2 and TRBJ2-3; the D gene is possibly TRBD2 (7 bases). Germline loops: CDR1 SGHTA, CDR2 FQGNSA. The CDR3 has 16 residues. V lost 2 bases and J 4 bases, leaving 16 bases between the germline ends. CDR3 bases: TGTGCCAGCAGCTTAAGGTGGGGGGGCCGATCAGATACGCAGTATTTT. This translates into CASSLRWGGRSDTQYF.

V is TRBV7-2 and J is TRBJ2-1; D unclear. Trimming removed 2 bases from V and 4 bases from J, with 6 bases in between. Per germline, CDR1 SGHTA and CDR2 FQGNSA. The CDR3 totals 13 residues. The CDR3 nucleotides read TGTGCCAGCAGCTTAACAGATTACAATGAGCAGTTCTTC. Its protein product is CASSLTDYNEQFF. Complete variable domain (other parts from reference TRBV7-2 and TRBJ2-1): GAGVSQSPSNKVTEKGKDVELRCDPISGHTALYWYRQSLGQGLEFLIYFQGNSAPDKSGLPSDRFSAERTGGSVSTLTIQRTQQEDSAVYLCASSLTDYNEQFFGPGTRLTVL.

J is TRBJ1-1 and V is TRBV9; D is unclear. V shed 0 bases and J shed 4 bases, with 10 bases lying between them. The CDR3 is made up of 14 amino acids. Germline CDR1 reads SGDLS; CDR2 reads YYNGEE. CDR3 protein: CASSVGELRTEAFF. The CDR3 DNA sequence: TGTGCCAGCAGCGTAGGTGAGTTGCGCACTGAAGCTTTCTTT.

The gene calls are TRBV2 and TRBJ2-3; D is possibly TRBD2 (5 bases). Trimming stripped 8 bases from V and 2 bases from J, with 17 bases between. CDR3 length equals 15 residues. Germline loops: CDR1 SNHLY, CDR2 FYNNEI. The CDR3 reads CASGSGRVPTDTQYF. The CDR3 region has the DNA TGTGCCAGCGGTTCCGGGCGGGTTCCCACAGATACGCAGTATTTT. The complete variable domain, with remaining parts taken from reference TRBV2 and TRBJ2-3, reads EPEVTQTPSHQVTQMGQEVILRCVPISNHLYFYWYRQILGQKVEFLVSFYNNEISEKSEIFDDQFSVERPDGSNFTLKIRSTKLEDSAMYFCASGSGRVPTDTQYFGPGTRLTVL.

The genes are TRBV7-2 and TRBJ2-7; D gene uncertain. The germline V gene encodes CDR1 SGHTA and CDR2 FQGNSA. The CDR3 has 12 residues. The germline V and J ends were trimmed by 5 bases and 4 bases, with 9 bases remaining between them. CDR3 DNA sequence: TGTGCCAGCAGCCGAAGTACTTACGAGCAGTACTTC. Protein: CASSRSTYEQYF.

The chain joins TRBV10-3 to TRBJ2-5; D perhaps matches TRBD2 (5 bases). Germline loops: CDR1 ENHRY, CDR2 SYGVKD. Between the trimmed V and J ends, which lost 3 bases and 2 bases, there was a span of 13 bases. This CDR3 has 15 residues. In DNA form, the CDR3 reads TGTGCCATCAGTGACCCCGGACTGTTACAAGAGACCCAGTACTTC. Protein: CAISDPGLLQETQYF.

This clone was seen only a few times. V is TRBV9 and J is TRBJ2-2, with TRBD1 matching over 10 bases. The CDR3 has 16 amino acids. The germline V gene has CDR1 SGDLS and CDR2 YYNGEE. The trim removed 2 bases at V and 5 bases at J, leaving 6 bases unmatched. This CDR3 is CASSVGTGVNTGELFF. The CDR3 DNA sequence: TGTGCCAGCAGCGTTGGGACAGGGGTAAATACCGGGGAGCTGTTTTTT.

The chain carries TRBV7-9 and TRBJ2-2; TRBD2 agrees at 9 bases. V was clipped by 4 bases and J by 7 bases; unmatched bases: 4. There are 14 residues in the CDR3. Germline assignment: CDR1 SEHNR and CDR2 FQNEAQ (reference sequence). CDR3 residues: CASSWTSDGGELFF. CDR3 coding DNA: TGTGCCAGCAGCTGGACTAGCGATGGCGGGGAGCTGTTTTTT.

The sample holds a few counts of this clone. CDR3: CASSPAGDTGELFF. The CDR3 DNA is TGTGCCAGCAGCCCAGCAGGGGACACCGGGGAGCTGTTTTTT. The chain has TRBV5-4 and TRBJ2-2, with D possibly TRBD1 on 6 matching bases. This CDR3 region has 14 residues. Germline CDR1 and CDR2: SGHNT and YYREEE (reference sequence). Trimming left V 4 bases short and J 3 bases short, with 10 bases between.

The gene calls are TRBV28 and TRBJ1-2; 7 bases map to TRBD1. The ends lost 5 bases at V and 4 bases at J; junction bases unmatched: 10. Germline lookup yields CDR1 MDHEN and CDR2 SYDVKM. This CDR3 has 15 amino acids. The CDR3 bases are TGTGCCAGCAGTGCCCCGGGACAGAGCATCTATGGCTACACCTTC. Translated: CASSAPGQSIYGYTF.

This rearrangement joins TRBV28 to TRBJ1-2; a weak D match, TRBD1 (5 bases). Deletions cut 6 bases from V and 7 bases from J, with 21 bases between. The length of the CDR3 is 15 residues. Germline CDR1 MDHEN, CDR2 SYDVKM. In nucleotides, the CDR3 is TGTGCCAGCAGACGGACCTCCGGAGGGGCGGGTGGCTACACCTTC. Its translation: CASRRTSGGAGGYTF.

This clone turned up a few times. V gene TRBV9 combines with J gene TRBJ1-5; D possibly corresponds to TRBD1 (6 bases). Germline V gene data show CDR1 as SGDLS and CDR2 as YYNGEE. The ends were cut back, 0 bases at V and 1 base at J, with 8 bases in the middle. This CDR3 is 15 amino acids long. CDR3 DNA: TGTGCCAGCAGCGTAGGGGGACAAAGCAATCAGCCCCAGCATTTT. This encodes CASSVGGQSNQPQHF.

The chain couples TRBV4-2 to TRBJ1-1, with D unclear. Germline CDR1 LGHNA, CDR2 YNFKEQ. The CDR3 length is 14 residues. The V end lost 5 bases, the J end lost 0 bases, and 10 bases lay between the germline ends. CDR3 coding DNA: TGTGCCAGCAGCAGAGGTAACATGAACACTGAAGCTTTCTTT. It is translated as CASSRGNMNTEAFF.

V gene TRBV28 combines with J gene TRBJ2-3, with 7 bases identical to TRBD2. V shed 2 bases, J shed 1 base, and the junction held 3 bases outside the gene matches. CDR1 is MDHEN, CDR2 SYDVKM, per germline. The CDR3 consists of 15 residues. CDR3 in amino acids: CASSLGGVGTDTQYF. CDR3 coding DNA: TGTGCCAGCAGTTTAGGGGGGGTCGGCACAGATACGCAGTATTTT. The full variable domain, in which reference TRBV28 and TRBJ2-3 provide the parts outside the CDR3, is DVKVTQSSRYLVKRTGEKVFLECVQDMDHENMFWYRQDPGLGLRLIYFSYDVKMKEKGDIPEGYSVSREKKERFSLILESASTNQTSMYLCASSLGGVGTDTQYFGPGTRLTVL.

The CDR3 region is CASSLSGFDGELFF. CDR3 sequence (DNA): TGTGCCAGCAGCTTATCAGGGTTTGACGGGGAGCTGTTTTTT. The J gene is TRBJ2-2, the V gene TRBV7-2; possibly TRBD1 for D (5 bases). This CDR3 has 14 residues. Germline lookup yields CDR1 SGHTA and CDR2 FQGNSA. The ends were cut back, 2 bases at V and 7 bases at J, with 11 bases in the middle.

This chain uses TRBV5-1 with TRBJ2-1; 13 nucleotides align to TRBD2. The V gene's germline CDR1 is SGHRS and CDR2 YFSETQ. The CDR3 covers 15 residues. Unmatched junction bases numbered 7, after V lost 4 bases and J lost 9 bases. CDR3: CASSPTSGGAGEQFF. The CDR3 DNA reads as TGCGCCAGCAGCCCCACTAGCGGGGGGGCGGGTGAGCAGTTCTTC.